What follows describes a single TCR beta chain. Its antigen is unknown. This entry is derived from a study of T cell repertoires in cytomegalovirus infection. The wider study: Public TCR beta signatures were indicative of both CMV infection and a matching HLA type.

Germline V gene sequence: CDR1 SNHLY, CDR2 FYNNEI. V was clipped by 6 bases and J by 0 bases; unmatched bases: 8. The CDR3 has 17 residues. TCRdb redid the calling of the reads with MiXCR, one entry per CDR3 protein. The sample shows some 180,000 distinct CDR3 sequences, approximately 18% of them seen only once. Findings of the study overall: Dominant in the ex vivo response were TCR beta clonotypes restricted by HLA-C and specific for CMV. Public TCR beta family frequency separated CMV-and-HLA carriers, including in an independent cohort.

This sequence joins TRBV2 and TRBJ2-2, with TRBD2 matching over 9 bases. The clonotype was recovered from a human donor in good health (CMV status not recorded). Some clones in this sample may be carry-over from other donors' samples. The sequenced material came from CD8+ T cells from PBMCs. CDR3 sequence reads: CASRGTSKEPNTGELFF. DNA for the CDR3: TGTGCCAGCAGAGGGACTAGCAAAGAACCGAACACCGGGGAGCTGTTTTTT.